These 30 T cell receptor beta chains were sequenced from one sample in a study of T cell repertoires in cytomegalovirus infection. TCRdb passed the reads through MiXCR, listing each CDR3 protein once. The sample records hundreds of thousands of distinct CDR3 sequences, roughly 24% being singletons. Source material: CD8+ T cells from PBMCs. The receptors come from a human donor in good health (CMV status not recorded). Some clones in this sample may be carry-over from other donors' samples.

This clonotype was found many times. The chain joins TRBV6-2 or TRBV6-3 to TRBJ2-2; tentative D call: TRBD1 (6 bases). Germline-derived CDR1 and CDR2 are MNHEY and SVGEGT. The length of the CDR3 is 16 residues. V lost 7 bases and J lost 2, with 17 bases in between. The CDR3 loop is CASTPQGAQNTGELFF. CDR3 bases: TGTGCCAGCACCCCACAGGGAGCACAAAACACCGGGGAGCTGTTTTTT.

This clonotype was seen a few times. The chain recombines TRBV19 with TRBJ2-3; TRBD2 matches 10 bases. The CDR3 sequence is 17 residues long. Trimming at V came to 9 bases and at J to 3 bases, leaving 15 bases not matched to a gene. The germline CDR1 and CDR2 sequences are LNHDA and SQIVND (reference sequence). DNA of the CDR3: TGTGCCAGCCACTCCCCGGGGACTAGCGCCCTGACAGATACGCAGTATTTT. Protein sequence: CASHSPGTSALTDTQYF.

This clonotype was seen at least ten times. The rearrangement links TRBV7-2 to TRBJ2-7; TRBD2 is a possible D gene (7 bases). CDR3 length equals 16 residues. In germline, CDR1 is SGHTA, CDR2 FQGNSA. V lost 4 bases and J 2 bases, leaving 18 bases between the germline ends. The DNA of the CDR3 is TGTGCCAGCAGCTCCGTAGGGGGGGGACTACCCTACGAGCAGTACTTC. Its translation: CASSSVGGGLPYEQYF.

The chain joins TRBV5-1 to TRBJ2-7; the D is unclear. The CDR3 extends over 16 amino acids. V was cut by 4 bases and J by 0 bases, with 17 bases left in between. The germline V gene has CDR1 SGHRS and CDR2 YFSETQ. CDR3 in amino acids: CASSQPTGLNSYEQYV. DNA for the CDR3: TGCGCCAGCAGCCAACCGACTGGGCTTAACTCCTACGAGCAGTACGTC.

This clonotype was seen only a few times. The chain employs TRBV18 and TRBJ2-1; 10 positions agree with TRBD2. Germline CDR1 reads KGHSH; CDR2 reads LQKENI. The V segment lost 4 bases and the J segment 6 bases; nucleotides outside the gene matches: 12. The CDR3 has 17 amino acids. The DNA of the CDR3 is TGTGCCAGCTCACTTTCCTTAGCGGGGGGCCCGGCCAATGAGCAGTTCTTC. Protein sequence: CASSLSLAGGPANEQFF.

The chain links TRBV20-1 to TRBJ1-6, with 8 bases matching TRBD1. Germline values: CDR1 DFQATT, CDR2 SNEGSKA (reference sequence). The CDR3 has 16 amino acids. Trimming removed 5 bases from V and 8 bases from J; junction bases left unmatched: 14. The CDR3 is CSASGGGQGADSPLHF. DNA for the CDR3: TGCAGTGCTTCAGGGGGAGGTCAGGGGGCTGATTCACCCCTCCACTTT.

Here the CDR3 DNA reads TGCGCCAGCAGTGAGCCTACGGGGAGGTACACTGAAGCTTTCTTT. Protein: CASSEPTGRYTEAFF. The chain links TRBV10-2 to TRBJ1-1; no firm D call. Germline V gene sequence: CDR1 WSHSY, CDR2 SAAADI. The CDR3 totals 15 residues. V dropped 2 bases and J dropped 3 bases, with 13 bases sitting between them.

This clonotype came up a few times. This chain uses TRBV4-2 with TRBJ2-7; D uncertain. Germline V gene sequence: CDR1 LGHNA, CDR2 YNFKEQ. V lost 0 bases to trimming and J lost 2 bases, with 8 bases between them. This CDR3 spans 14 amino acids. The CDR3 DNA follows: TGTGCCAGCAGCCAAGATGCTATAACCTACGAGCAGTACTTC. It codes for CASSQDAITYEQYF.

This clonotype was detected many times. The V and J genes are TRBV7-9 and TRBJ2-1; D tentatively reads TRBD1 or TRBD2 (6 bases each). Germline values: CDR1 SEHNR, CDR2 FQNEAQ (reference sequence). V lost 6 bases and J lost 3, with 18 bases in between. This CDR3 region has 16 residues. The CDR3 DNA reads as TGTGCCAGCAGTCTAGGGGGGCACAACCTCTACAATGAGCAGTTCTTC. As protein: CASSLGGHNLYNEQFF.

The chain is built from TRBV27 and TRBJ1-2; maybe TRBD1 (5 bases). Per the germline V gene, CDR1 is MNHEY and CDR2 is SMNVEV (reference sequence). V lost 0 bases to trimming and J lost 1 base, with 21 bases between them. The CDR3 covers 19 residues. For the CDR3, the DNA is TGTGCCAGCAGTTTATCGAGGGTATCGGGACGGGAACGTAACTATGGCTACACCTTC. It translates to CASSLSRVSGRERNYGYTF.

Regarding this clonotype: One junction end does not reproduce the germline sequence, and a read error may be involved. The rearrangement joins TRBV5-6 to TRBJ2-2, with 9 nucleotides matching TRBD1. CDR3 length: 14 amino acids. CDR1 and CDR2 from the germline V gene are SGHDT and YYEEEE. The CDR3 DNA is TGTACCAGCACTCCCGGGACAGGGCTCCGGGAGCTGTTTTTT. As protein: CTSTPGTGLRELFF.

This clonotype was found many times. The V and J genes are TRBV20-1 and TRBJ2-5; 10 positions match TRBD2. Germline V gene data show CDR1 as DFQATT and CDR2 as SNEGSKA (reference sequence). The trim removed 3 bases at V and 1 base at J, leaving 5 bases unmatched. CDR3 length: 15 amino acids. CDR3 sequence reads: CSASKRGGPQETQYF. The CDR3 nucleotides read TGCAGTGCTAGCAAGCGGGGGGGGCCCCAAGAGACCCAGTACTTC.

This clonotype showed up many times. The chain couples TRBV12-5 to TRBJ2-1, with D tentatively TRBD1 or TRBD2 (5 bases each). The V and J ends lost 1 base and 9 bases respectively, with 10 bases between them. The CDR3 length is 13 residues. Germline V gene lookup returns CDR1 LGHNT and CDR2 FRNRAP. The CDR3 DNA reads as TGTGCTAGTGGTTTGGGGGACCGCCGTGAGCAGTTCTTC. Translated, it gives CASGLGDRREQFF.

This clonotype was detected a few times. This chain's CDR3 is CSARELARGIHEQYF. DNA for the CDR3: TGCAGTGCTAGGGAACTCGCCAGGGGGATCCACGAGCAGTACTTC. The chain employs TRBV20-1 and TRBJ2-7, with 7 bases lining up with TRBD1. V was clipped by 3 bases and J by 5 bases; unmatched bases: 13. Looked up from germline, CDR1 is DFQATT and CDR2 is SNEGSKA (reference sequence). The CDR3 is made up of 15 amino acids.

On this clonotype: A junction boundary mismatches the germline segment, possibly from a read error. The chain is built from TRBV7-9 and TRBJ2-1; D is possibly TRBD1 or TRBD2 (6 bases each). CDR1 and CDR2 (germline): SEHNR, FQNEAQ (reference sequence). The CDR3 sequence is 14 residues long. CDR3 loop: CVSSTGDILNEQFF. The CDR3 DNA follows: TGTGTCAGCAGCACGGGGGACATCCTCAATGAGCAGTTCTTC.

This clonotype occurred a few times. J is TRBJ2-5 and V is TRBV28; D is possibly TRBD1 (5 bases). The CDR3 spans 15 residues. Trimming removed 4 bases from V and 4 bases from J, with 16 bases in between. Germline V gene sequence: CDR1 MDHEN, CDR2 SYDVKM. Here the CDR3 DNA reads TGTGCCAGCAGTTGGACGCAGGGCTTCCGAGAGACCCAGTACTTC. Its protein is CASSWTQGFRETQYF.

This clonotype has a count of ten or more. The CDR3 here is CASSPDILHSANYGYTF. CDR3 in DNA: TGTGCCAGCAGCCCCGACATTCTCCATTCGGCTAACTATGGCTACACCTTC. The V and J genes are TRBV7-2 and TRBJ1-2; D not certain. The CDR3 runs to 17 residues. Germline lookup yields CDR1 SGHTA and CDR2 FQGNSA. With 5 bases removed from V and 0 bases from J, the gap between germline ends came to 19 bases.

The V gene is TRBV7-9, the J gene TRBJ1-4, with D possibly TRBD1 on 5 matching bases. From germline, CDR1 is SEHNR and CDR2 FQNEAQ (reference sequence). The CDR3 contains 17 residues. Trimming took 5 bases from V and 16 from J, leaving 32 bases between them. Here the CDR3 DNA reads TGTGCCAGCAGCCGAGGGCTCTCCGGGACCTTGAATGAAAACCCGTTTTTT. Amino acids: CASSRGLSGTLNENPFF.

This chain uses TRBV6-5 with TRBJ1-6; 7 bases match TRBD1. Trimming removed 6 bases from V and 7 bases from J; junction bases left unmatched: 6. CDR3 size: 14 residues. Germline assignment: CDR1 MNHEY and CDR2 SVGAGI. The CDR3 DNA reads TGTGCCAGCAGCAGACAGGGTAGCAATTCACCCCTCCACTTT. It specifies CASSRQGSNSPLHF.

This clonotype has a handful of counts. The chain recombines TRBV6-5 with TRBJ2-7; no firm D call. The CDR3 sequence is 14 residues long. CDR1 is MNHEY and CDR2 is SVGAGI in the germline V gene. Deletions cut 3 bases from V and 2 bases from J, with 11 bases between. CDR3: CASSYYGVTYEQYF. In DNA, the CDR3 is TGTGCCAGCAGTTATTATGGGGTCACCTACGAGCAGTACTTC.

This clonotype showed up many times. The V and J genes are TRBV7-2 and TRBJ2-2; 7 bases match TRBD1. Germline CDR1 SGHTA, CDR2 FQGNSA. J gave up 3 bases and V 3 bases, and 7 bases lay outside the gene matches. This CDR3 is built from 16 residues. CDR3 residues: CASSFTGTVYTGELFF. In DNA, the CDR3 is TGTGCCAGCAGCTTCACCGGGACAGTCTACACCGGGGAGCTGTTTTTT. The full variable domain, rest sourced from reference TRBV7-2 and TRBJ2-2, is GAGVSQSPSNKVTEKGKDVELRCDPISGHTALYWYRQSLGQGLEFLIYFQGNSAPDKSGLPSDRFSAERTGGSVSTLTIQRTQQEDSAVYLCASSFTGTVYTGELFFGEGSRLTVL.

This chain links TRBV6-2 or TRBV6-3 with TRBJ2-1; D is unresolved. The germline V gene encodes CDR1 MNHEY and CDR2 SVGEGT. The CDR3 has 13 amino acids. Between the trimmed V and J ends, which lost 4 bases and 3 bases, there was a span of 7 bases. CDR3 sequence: CASSSLDYNEQFF. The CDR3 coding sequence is TGTGCCAGCAGTTCTCTGGACTACAATGAGCAGTTCTTC.

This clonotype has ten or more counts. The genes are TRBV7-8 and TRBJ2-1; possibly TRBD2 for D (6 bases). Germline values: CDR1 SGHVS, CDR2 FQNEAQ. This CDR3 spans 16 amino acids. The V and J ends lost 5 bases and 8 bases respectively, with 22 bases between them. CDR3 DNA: TGTGCCAGCAGCCCACACAGACGACTAGAAAGGGATGAGCAGTTCTTC. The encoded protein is CASSPHRRLERDEQFF.

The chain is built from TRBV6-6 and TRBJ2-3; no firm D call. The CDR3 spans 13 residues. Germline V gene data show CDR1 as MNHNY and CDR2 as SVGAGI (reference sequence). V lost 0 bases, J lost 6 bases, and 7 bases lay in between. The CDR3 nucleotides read TGTGCCAGCAGTTACTCGTCCCAGGATACGCAGTATTTT. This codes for CASSYSSQDTQYF.

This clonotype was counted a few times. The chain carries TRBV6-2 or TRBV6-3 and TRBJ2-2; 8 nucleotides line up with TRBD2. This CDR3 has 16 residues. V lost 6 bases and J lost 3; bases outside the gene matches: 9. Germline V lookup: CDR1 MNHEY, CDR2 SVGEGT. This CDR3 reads CASRISGAWDTGELFF. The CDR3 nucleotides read TGTGCCAGCAGAATTAGCGGGGCTTGGGACACCGGGGAGCTGTTTTTT.

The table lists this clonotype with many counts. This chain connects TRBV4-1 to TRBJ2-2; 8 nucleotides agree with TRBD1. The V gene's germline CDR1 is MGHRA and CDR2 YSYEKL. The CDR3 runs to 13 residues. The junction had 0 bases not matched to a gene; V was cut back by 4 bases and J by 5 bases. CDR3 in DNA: TGCGCCAGCAGCCGACAGGGGACCGGGGAGCTGTTTTTT. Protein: CASSRQGTGELFF.

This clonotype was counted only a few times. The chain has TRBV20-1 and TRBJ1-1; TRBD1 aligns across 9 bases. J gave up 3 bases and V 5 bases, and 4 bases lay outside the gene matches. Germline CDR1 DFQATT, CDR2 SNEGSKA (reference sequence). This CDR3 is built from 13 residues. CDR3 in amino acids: CSALDRGYTEAFF. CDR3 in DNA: TGCAGTGCTCTGGACAGGGGTTACACTGAAGCTTTCTTT.

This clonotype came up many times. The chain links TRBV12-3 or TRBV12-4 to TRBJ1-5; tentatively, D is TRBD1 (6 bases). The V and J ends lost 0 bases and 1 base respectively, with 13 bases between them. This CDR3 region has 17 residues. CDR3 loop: CASSLAQGGRSNQPQHF. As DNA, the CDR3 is TGTGCCAGCAGTTTAGCGCAAGGGGGAAGGAGCAATCAGCCCCAGCATTTT.

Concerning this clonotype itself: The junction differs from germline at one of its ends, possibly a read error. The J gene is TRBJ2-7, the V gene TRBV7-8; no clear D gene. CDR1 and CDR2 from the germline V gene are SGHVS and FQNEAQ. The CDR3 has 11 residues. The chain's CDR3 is CANSPSYEQYF. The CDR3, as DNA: TGTGCCAACAGCCCGTCCTACGAGCAGTACTTC.

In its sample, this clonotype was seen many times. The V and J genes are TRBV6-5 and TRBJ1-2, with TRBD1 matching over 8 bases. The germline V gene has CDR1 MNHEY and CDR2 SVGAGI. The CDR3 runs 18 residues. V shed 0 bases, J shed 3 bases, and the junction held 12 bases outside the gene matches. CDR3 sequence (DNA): TGTGCCAGCAGTTACTCGGGTGGCTTGACAGGGGAATACTATGGCTACACCTTC. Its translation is CASSYSGGLTGEYYGYTF.